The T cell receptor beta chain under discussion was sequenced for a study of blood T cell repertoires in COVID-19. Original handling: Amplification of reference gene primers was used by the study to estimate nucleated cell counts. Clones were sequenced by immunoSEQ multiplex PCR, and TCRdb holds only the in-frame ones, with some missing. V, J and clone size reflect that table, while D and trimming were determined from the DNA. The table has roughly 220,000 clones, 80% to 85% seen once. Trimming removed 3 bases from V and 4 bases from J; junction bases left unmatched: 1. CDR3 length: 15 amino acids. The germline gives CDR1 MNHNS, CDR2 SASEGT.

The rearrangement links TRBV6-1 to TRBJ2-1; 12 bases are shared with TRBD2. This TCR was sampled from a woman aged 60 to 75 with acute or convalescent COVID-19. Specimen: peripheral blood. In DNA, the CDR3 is TGTGCCAGCAGTGAGGGGACTAGCGGGTACAATGAGCAGTTCTTC. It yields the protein CASSEGTSGYNEQFF.